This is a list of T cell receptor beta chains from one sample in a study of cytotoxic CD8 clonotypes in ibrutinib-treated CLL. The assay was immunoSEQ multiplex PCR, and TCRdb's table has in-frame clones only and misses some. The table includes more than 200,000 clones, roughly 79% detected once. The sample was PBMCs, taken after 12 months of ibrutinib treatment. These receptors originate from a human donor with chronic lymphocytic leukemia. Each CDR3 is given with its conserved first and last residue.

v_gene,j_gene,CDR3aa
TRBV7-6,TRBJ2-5,CASSLNSGHSGETQYF
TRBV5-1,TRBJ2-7,CASSDPGLPYEQYF
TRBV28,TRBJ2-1,CASRTSGSLNEQFF
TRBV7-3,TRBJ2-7,CASSPGQGASEQYF
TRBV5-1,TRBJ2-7,CASSLETTYEQYF
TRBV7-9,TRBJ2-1,CASSLGGGSGRDNEQFF
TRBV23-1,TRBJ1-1,CASPKTLNTEAFF
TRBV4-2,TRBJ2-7,CASSQDSSGNYEQYF
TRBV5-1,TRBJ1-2,CASSFSGNLYGYTF
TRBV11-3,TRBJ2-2,CASSLAHAGTANTGELFF
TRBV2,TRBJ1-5,CASSGWGNQPQHF
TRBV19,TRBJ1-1,CASSIGAHQDTEAFF
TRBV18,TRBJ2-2,CASSPGEAGNTGELFF
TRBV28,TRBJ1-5,CASNTQPQHF
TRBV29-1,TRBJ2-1,CSSRGGLAGGHYNEQFF
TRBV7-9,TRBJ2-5,CASSSGLRYQETQYF
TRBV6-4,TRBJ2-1,CASSESGSGTEQFF
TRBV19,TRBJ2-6,CASSSPSWVLTF
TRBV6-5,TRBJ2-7,CASSLDLYEQYF
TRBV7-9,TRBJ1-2,CASSPSGTFDGYTF
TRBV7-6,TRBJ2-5,CASSPAGGALETQYF
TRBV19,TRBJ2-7,CASNAGALTYEQYF
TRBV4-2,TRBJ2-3,CASSQDRRLAVADTQYF
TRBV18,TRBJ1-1,CASSPSTAPNTEAFF
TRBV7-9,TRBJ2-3,CASSITRDPTDTQYF
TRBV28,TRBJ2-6,CASSPHPFTSGANVLTF
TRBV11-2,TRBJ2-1,CASSPYNYNEQFF
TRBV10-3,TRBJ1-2,CAISEAPGSYGYTF
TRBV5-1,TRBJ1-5,CASSPDTGIQPQHF
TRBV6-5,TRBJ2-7,CASSNHRVRLYEQYF
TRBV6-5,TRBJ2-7,CASSYSSQGAHEQYF
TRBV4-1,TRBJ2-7,CASSQGRQGALYF
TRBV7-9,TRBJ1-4,CASSIGQSLVATNEKLFF
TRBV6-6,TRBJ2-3,CASRLGQWGFTDTQYF
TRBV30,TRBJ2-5,CAWDTGRIETQYF
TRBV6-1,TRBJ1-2,CASSEAWDTVYGYTF
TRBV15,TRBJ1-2,CATSRGAGTGIYTF
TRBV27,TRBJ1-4,CASSRAPRREKLFF
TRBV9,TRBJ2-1,CASSVGTSGSYNEQFF
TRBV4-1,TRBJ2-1,CASSQDRAGGSYNEQFF
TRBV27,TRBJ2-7,CASSRTGGQGAYEQYF
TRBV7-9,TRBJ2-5,CASSGLAGGEETQYF
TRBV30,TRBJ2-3,CAWNSGGANTQYF
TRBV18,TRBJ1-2,CASSPREEDGYTF
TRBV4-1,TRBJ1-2,CASSQEYEVDGRGYTF
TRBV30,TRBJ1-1,CAWREGAEAFF
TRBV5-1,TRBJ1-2,CASSVGQGAFGYTF
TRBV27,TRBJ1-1,CASSLYMGITEAFF
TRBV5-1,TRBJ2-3,CASSLDTDTQYF
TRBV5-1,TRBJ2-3,CASSFTDTQYF